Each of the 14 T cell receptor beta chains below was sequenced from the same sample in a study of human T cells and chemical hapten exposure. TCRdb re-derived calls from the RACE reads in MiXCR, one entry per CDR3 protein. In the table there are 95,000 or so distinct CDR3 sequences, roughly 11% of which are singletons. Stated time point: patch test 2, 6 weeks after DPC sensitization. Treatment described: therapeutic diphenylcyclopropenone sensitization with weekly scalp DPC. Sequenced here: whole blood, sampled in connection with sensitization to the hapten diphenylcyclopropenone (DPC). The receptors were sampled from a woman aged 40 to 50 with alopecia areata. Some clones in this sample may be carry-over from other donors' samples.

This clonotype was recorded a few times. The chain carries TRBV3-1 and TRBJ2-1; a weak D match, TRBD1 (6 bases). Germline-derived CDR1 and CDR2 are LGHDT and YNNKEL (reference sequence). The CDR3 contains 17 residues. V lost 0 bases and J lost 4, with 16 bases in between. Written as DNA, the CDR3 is TGTGCCAGCAGCCAAGAATCGGCAGGGGCTAGGTACAATGAGCAGTTCTTC. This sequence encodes CASSQESAGARYNEQFF.

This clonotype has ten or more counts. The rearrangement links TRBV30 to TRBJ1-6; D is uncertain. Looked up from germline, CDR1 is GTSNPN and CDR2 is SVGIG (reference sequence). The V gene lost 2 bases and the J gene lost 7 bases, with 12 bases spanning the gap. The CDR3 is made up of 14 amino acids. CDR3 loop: CAWSPGGPNSPLHF. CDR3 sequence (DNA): TGTGCCTGGAGTCCGGGAGGGCCGAATTCACCCCTCCACTTT.

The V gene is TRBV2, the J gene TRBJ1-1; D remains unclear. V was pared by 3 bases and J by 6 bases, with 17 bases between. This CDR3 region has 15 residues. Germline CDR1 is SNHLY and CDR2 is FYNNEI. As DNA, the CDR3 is TGTGCCAGCAGTGATTCCGGGGTCGTCGAGCCTGAAGCTTTCTTT. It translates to CASSDSGVVEPEAFF.

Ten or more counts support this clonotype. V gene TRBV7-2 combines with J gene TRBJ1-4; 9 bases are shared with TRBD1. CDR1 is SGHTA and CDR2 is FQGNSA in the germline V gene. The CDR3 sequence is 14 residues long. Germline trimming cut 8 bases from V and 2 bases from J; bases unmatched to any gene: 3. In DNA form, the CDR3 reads TGTGCCAGCGGTACAGGGGGCACTAATGAAAAACTGTTTTTT. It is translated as CASGTGGTNEKLFF.

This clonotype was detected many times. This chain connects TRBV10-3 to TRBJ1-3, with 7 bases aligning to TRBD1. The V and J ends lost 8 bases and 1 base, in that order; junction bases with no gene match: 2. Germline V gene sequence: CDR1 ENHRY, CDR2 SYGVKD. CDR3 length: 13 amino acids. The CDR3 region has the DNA TGTGCCATCCGGGACAGTTCTGGAAACACCATATATTTT. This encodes CAIRDSSGNTIYF.

The CDR3 reads CSAPDRSFGYTF. CDR3 in DNA: TGCAGTGCTCCGGACAGGAGTTTTGGCTACACCTTC. This chain connects TRBV20-1 to TRBJ1-2, with 7 bases fitting TRBD1. From germline, CDR1 is DFQATT and CDR2 SNEGSKA (reference sequence). With 5 bases clipped from V and 7 bases from J, the junction kept 7 bases outside the gene matches. This CDR3 is built from 12 residues.

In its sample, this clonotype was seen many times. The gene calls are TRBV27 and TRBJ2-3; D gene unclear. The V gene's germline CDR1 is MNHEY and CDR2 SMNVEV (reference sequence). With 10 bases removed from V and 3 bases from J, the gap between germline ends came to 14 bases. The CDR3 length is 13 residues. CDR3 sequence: CATMGGRTDTQYF. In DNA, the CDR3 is TGTGCCACCATGGGCGGTAGGACAGATACGCAGTATTTT.

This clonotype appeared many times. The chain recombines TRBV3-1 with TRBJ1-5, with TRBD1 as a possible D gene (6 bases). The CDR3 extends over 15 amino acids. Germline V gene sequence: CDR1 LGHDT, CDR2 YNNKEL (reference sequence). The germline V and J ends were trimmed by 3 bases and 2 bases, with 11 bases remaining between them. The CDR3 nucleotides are TGTGCCAGCAGCCAGGGGGGCGCGGGCAATCAGCCCCAGCATTTT. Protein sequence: CASSQGGAGNQPQHF. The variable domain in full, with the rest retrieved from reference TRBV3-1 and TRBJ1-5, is DTAVSQTPKYLVTQMGNDKSIKCEQNLGHDTMYWYKQDSKKFLKIMFSYNNKELIINETVPNRFSPKSPDKAHLNLHINSLELGDSAVYFCASSQGGAGNQPQHFGDGTRLSIL.

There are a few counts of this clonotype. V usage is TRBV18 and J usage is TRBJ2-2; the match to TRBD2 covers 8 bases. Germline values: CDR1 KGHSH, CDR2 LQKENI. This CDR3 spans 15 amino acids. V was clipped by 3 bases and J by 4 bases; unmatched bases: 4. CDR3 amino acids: CASSPRLAGTGELFF. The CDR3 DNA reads TGTGCCAGCTCACCGCGCCTAGCGGGCACCGGGGAGCTGTTTTTT.

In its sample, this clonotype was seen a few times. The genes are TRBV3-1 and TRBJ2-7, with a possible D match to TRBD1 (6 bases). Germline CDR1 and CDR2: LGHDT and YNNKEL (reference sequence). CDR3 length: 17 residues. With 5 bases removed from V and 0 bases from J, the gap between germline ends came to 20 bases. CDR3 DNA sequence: TGTGCCAGCAGCTCTATTCCCGGGACACAGAACTCCTACGAGCAGTACTTC. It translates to CASSSIPGTQNSYEQYF.

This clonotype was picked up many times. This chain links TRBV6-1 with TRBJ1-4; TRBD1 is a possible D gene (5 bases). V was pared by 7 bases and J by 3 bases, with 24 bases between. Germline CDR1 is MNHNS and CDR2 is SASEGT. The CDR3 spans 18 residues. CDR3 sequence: CASNESGGASGSNEKLFF. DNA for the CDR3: TGTGCCAGCAACGAATCAGGAGGGGCAAGCGGTTCTAATGAAAAACTGTTTTTT.

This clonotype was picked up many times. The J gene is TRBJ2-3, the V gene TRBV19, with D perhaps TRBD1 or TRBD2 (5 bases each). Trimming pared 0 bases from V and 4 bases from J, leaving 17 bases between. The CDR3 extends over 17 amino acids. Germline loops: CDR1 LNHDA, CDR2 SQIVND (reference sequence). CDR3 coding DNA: TGTGCCAGTAGTATAGATCCCCCGGCCAGGGACGCAGATACGCAGTATTTT. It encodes CASSIDPPARDADTQYF.

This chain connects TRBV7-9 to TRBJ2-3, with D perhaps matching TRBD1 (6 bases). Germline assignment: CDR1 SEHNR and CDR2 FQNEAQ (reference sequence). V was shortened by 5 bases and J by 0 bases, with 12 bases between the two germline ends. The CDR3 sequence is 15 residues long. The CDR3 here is CASSPEGGSTDTQYF. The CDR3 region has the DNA TGTGCCAGCAGCCCCGAAGGGGGTAGCACAGATACGCAGTATTTT. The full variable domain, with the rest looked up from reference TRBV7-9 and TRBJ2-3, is DTGVSQNPRHKITKRGQNVTFRCDPISEHNRLYWYRQTLGQGPEFLTYFQNEAQLEKSRLLSDRFSAERPKGSFSTLEIQRTEQGDSAMYLCASSPEGGSTDTQYFGPGTRLTVL.

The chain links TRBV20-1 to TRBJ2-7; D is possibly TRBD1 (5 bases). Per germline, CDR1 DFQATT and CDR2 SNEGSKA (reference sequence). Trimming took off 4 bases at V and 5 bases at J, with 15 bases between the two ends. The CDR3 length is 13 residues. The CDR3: CSAKQQATDEQYF. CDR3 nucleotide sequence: TGCAGTGCTAAACAACAGGCGACTGACGAGCAGTACTTC.